This entry lists 6 T cell receptor beta chains sequenced from one sample in a study of T cells in Graves' hyperthyroidism and ophthalmopathy. RNA transcripts yielded amplified TCR beta CDR3 regions. HTBI primers drove first-round RT-PCR of the TCR CDR3. TCRdb itself ran the multiplex PCR reads through MiXCR, one entry per CDR3 protein. Of 300,000 to 400,000 distinct CDR3 sequences in the sample, 21% were seen once. The specimen was blood. All receptors derive from a woman aged 45-65 years with Graves' hyperthyroidism.

The gene calls are TRBV20-1 and TRBJ2-3, with a possible D match to TRBD2 (7 bases). The CDR3 sequence is 15 residues long. The V and J ends lost 3 bases and 4 bases respectively, with 17 bases between them. The germline V gene has CDR1 DFQATT and CDR2 SNEGSKA (reference sequence). Written as DNA, the CDR3 is TGCAGTGCTAGTTGGGGGGGGGGCGGGTCAGATACGCAGTATTTT. Its protein product is CSASWGGGGSDTQYF.

The sample holds many counts of this clonotype. The chain combines TRBV20-1 with TRBJ1-5, with D unresolved. V was trimmed by 0 bases and J by 10 bases, leaving 13 bases between them. Germline CDR1 reads DFQATT; CDR2 reads SNEGSKA (reference sequence). The CDR3 covers 13 residues. The chain's CDR3 is CSAREDTGRPQHF. The CDR3 nucleotides are TGCAGTGCTAGAGAAGACACCGGTCGACCCCAGCATTTT.

The chain employs TRBV20-1 and TRBJ2-7, with 9 bases identical to TRBD1. The CDR3 length is 15 residues. Germline lookup yields CDR1 DFQATT and CDR2 SNEGSKA (reference sequence). J was trimmed by 5 bases and V by 0 bases; bases with no gene match: 8. The CDR3 is CSARDLRQGGNEQYF. CDR3 DNA sequence: TGCAGTGCTAGAGATTTGCGACAGGGGGGGAACGAGCAGTACTTC.

The count of this clonotype is one. This chain links TRBV19 with TRBJ2-3; weak D call: TRBD2 (6 bases). Per germline, CDR1 LNHDA and CDR2 SQIVND (reference sequence). V shed 8 bases and J shed 4 bases, with 16 bases lying between them. The length of the CDR3 is 14 residues. This CDR3 is CASGQGGGADTQYF. The CDR3 DNA reads TGTGCCAGTGGGCAGGGAGGAGGGGCAGATACGCAGTATTTT.

V usage is TRBV20-1 and J usage is TRBJ2-5; D not resolved. V was clipped by 3 bases and J by 5 bases, with 22 bases between them. Germline V gives CDR1 DFQATT, CDR2 SNEGSKA (reference sequence). The CDR3 length is 16 residues. The CDR3 DNA follows: TGCAGTGCTAGTGACCAGAGATCCCCCGGGTTTGAGACCCAGTACTTC. Residues: CSASDQRSPGFETQYF.

J is TRBJ2-2 and V is TRBV28; TRBD1 agrees at 9 bases. This CDR3 has 14 residues. Germline V CDR1 and CDR2: MDHEN, SYDVKM. Losses at the gene ends were 8 bases for V and 1 base for J; bases not matched to a gene: 2. In DNA form, the CDR3 reads TGTGCCAGCCTGGGACAGGGGAACACCGGGGAGCTGTTTTTT. Amino acid sequence: CASLGQGNTGELFF.